A selection of T cell receptor beta chains follows, all from one sample in a study of cytomegalovirus exposure and HLA in healthy donors. Some clones are missing from TCRdb's copy, which holds only in-frame ones; the method was immunoSEQ multiplex PCR. This sample has more than 150,000 clones, with 75% to 90% found just once. The sequenced material came from PBMCs. These TCRs come from a boy between 10 and 17 years old in good health and CMV-seronegative. CDR3s include the opening cysteine and the closing phenylalanine or tryptophan.

j_call: TRBJ2-3; v_call: TRBV6-1; cdr3_length: 15; cdr3_aa: CASSNLAGGFDTQYF
j_call: TRBJ1-5; v_call: TRBV30; cdr3_length: 13; cdr3_aa: CAWSRGGGQPQHF
j_call: TRBJ2-7; v_call: TRBV5-1; cdr3_length: 17; cdr3_aa: CASAGGPPGVYPYEQYF
j_call: TRBJ1-5; v_call: TRBV7-2; cdr3_length: 13; cdr3_aa: CASSSYSNPPQHF
j_call: -; v_call: TRBV5-5; cdr3_length: 12; cdr3_aa: CASSFNDYEQYF
j_call: TRBJ2-3; v_call: TRBV7-7; cdr3_length: 16; cdr3_aa: CASSLSAQGPLDTQYF
j_call: TRBJ2-3; v_call: TRBV5-1; cdr3_length: 15; cdr3_aa: CASSYPGQITDTQYF
j_call: TRBJ1-1; v_call: TRBV5-1; cdr3_length: 14; cdr3_aa: CASSLASMNTEAFF
j_call: TRBJ1-1; v_call: TRBV5-8; cdr3_length: 14; cdr3_aa: CASSLGGTHTEAFF
j_call: TRBJ2-1; v_call: TRBV5-1; cdr3_length: 16; cdr3_aa: CASSPMTGTGVNEQFF
j_call: TRBJ2-7; v_call: TRBV29-1; cdr3_length: 15; cdr3_aa: CSVEDTRESSYEQYF
j_call: TRBJ1-1; v_call: TRBV18; cdr3_length: 15; cdr3_aa: CASSPGTGSHTEAFF
j_call: TRBJ2-1; v_call: TRBV5-4; cdr3_length: 14; cdr3_aa: CASSLPGTRVEQFF
j_call: TRBJ1-1; v_call: TRBV18; cdr3_length: 13; cdr3_aa: CASSRDQNTEAFF
j_call: TRBJ1-1; v_call: TRBV19; cdr3_length: 14; cdr3_aa: CASRTGRVNTEAFF
j_call: TRBJ2-1; v_call: TRBV7-9; cdr3_length: 17; cdr3_aa: CASSTNLGGSSYNEQFF